This record looks at one T cell receptor (beta chain) sequence and its context. Antigen: not known. The entry originates in a study of T-cell reconstitution after alpha-beta-depleted transplantation in children. Study results and limitations: The study reportedly traced alpha-beta T cells about two months after transplant to several hundred expanded graft clones. A year post-transplant, T-cell counts and diversity derived mostly from newly produced T cells. Recipient T cells and thymic progenitors that survived were the source of the high TCRbeta diversity seen at day 60 in some patients.

Trimming removed 0 bases at V and 7 bases at J, with 11 bases between. Germline V gene lookup returns CDR1 SGHRS and CDR2 YFSETQ. This CDR3 is 14 amino acids long. TCRbeta library construction was performed incorporating unique molecular identifiers. Using its own MiXCR run on the PCR reads, TCRdb lists one record per CDR3 protein. Counted here are over 200,000 distinct CDR3 sequences, approximately 17% occurring once; the ten biggest clones make up about 39%. J is TRBJ2-1 and V is TRBV5-1; possible D gene TRBD2, 6 bases. Material: PBMCs, mostly from graft donor cells, obtained 360 days after TCRalphabeta/CD19-depleted stem cell transplant. This TCR was sampled from a male patient aged 2 to 9 who had a stem cell transplant for acute lymphoblastic leukemia, so the T cells may come from the graft donor. DNA of the CDR3: TGCGCCAGCAGCTTGGAAGCAGGACTAAATGAGCAGTTCTTC. The encoded protein is CASSLEAGLNEQFF.